This TCR beta chain was profiled in a study of blood T cell repertoires in COVID-19. Whole-study context: Both acute and convalescent COVID-19 samples were obtained from the United States, Italy and Spain. PBMCs, B-cell-depleted T cells, or T cells were the source of the cDNA or gDNA that made up the material.

Authors' data handling: Counts of nucleated cells, estimated from reference gene primer amplification, were obtained. Generated by immunoSEQ multiplex PCR, the TCRdb table keeps only in-frame clones and is missing some. The V and J calls and the clone size are those of that table, but D and trimming were determined from the DNA. The sample holds around 120,000 clones, 60% to 85% seen once. V lost 3 bases and J lost 4; bases outside the gene matches: 4. Germline values: CDR1 SGDLS, CDR2 YYNGEE. CDR3 length equals 14 residues. The sequence was obtained from a man in his 70s with acute or convalescent COVID-19. Sequenced: peripheral blood. The chain joins TRBV9 to TRBJ1-2, with TRBD1 matching 9 bases. The CDR3 sequence is CASSAGQGGYGYTF. The CDR3, as DNA: TGTGCCAGCAGCGCGGGACAGGGAGGCTATGGCTACACCTTC.